The clone carrying this TCR beta chain was seen more than once but under ten times. Its antigen is undetermined. The source of the sample is a study of T cells after yellow fever vaccination. In the study overall: Preparation of the low-cell-number fractions used SMART-Seq v4 Ultra Low Input.

Findings and caveats of the study: Once the booster was given, most primary-vaccination clones reappeared, at about 95% for CD4 and more than 85% for CD8. Abundant clonotypes from the bulk population could get into FACS-sorted repertoires as contaminants. Of the clonotypes, a small share occurred in both CD4 and CD8 compartments.

TCRdb reanalysed the 5' RACE reads using MiXCR and keeps one entry per CDR3 protein. The repertoire holds 200,000 to 300,000 distinct CDR3 sequences, with over 6.5% as singletons. The CDR3 totals 16 residues. Unmatched junction bases numbered 3, after V lost 0 bases and J lost 4 bases. Germline CDR1 is MNHEY and CDR2 is SVGAGI. The chain links TRBV6-5 to TRBJ2-2; 9 nucleotides align to TRBD2. Sample: CD4+ T cells sorted from PBMCs, taken on the day of the yellow fever booster vaccination. The receptor was isolated from a man aged 30 to 45 who received the YFV17D yellow fever vaccine. DNA for the CDR3: TGTGCCAGCAGTTACTCGGCTAGCGGGACCACCGGGGAGCTGTTTTTT. Translation gives CASSYSASGTTGELFF.